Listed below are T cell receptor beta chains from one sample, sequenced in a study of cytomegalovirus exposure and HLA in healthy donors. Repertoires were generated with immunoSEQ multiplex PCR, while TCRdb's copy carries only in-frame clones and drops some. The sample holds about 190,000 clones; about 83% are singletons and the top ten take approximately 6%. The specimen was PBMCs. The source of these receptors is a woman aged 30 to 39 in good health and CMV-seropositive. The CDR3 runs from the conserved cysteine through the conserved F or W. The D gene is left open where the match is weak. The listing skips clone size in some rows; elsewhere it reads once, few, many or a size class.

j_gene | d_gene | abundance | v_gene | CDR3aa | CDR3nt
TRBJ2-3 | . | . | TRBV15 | CATSRGRTGTDTQYF | TGTGCCACCAGCAGAGGGAGAACTGGCACAGATACGCAGTATTTT
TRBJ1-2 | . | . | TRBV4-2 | CASSHDYGYTF | TGTGCCAGCAGTCATGACTATGGCTACACCTTC
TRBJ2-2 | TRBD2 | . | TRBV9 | CASSGGGNTGELFF | TGTGCCAGCAGCGGGGGGGGAAACACCGGGGAGCTGTTTTTT
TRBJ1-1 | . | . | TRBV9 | CASSVVERTEAFF | TGTGCCAGCAGCGTAGTTGAGAGAACTGAAGCTTTCTTT
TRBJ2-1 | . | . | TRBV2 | CASGPSGNEQFF | TGTGCCAGCGGGCCTTCGGGAAATGAGCAGTTCTTC
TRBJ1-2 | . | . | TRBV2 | CASSESEARYGYTF | TGTGCCAGCAGTGAATCCGAGGCGCGTTATGGCTACACCTTC
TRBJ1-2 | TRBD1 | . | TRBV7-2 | CASSLTGGPLGYGYTF | TGTGCCAGCAGCTTGACAGGGGGGCCCCTTGGCTATGGCTACACCTTC
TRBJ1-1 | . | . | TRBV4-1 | CASSNIITGRAEASF | TGCGCCAGCAGCAATATAATAACAGGCCGGGCTGAAGCTTCCTTT
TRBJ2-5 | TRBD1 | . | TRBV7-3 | CASSLGRGSQETQYF | TGTGCCAGCAGCTTAGGCAGGGGGTCCCAAGAGACCCAGTACTTC
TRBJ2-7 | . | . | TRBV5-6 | CASSRRGTAGEQYF | TGTGCCAGCAGCCGAAGGGGTACCGCCGGCGAGCAGTACTTC
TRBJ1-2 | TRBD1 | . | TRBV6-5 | CASSYSMGQGIVYTF | TGTGCCAGCAGTTACTCTATGGGACAGGGTATCGTCTACACCTTC
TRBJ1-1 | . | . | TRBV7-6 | CASSLSQGNTEAFF | TGTGCCAGCAGCTTATCGCAGGGTAACACTGAAGCTTTCTTT
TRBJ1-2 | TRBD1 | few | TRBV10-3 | CAISAGGAYGYTF | TGTGCCATCAGCGCAGGGGGCGCTTATGGCTACACCTTC
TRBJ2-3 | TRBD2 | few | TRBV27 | CASSFFRVAGVDTQYF | TGTGCCAGCAGTTTTTTCAGAGTAGCGGGAGTAGATACGCAGTATTTT
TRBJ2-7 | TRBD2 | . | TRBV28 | CASSWSGGSTEQYF | TGTGCCAGCAGTTGGAGCGGGGGGTCCACCGAGCAGTACTTC
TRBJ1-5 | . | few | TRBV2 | CASNGIGGNQPQHF | TGTGCCAGCAACGGGATCGGGGGCAATCAGCCCCAGCATTTT
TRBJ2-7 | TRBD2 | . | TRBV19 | CASSIRLAGAYEQYF | TGTGCCAGTAGTATAAGACTAGCGGGAGCCTACGAGCAGTACTTC
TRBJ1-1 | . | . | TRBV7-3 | CASSLGGSRNTEAFF | TGTGCCAGCAGCTTAGGCGGGAGTCGGAATACTGAAGCTTTCTTT
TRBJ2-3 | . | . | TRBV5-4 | CASSPGQPSTDTQYF | TGTGCCAGCAGCCCTGGACAGCCAAGCACAGATACGCAGTATTTT
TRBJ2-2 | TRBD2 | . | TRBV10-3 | CAIRGTSGSGRAGELFF | TGTGCCATCAGGGGGACTAGCGGGAGTGGAAGAGCCGGGGAGCTGTTTTTT
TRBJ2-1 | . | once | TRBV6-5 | CASSSQGGEQFF | TGTGCCAGCAGTTCACAGGGCGGGGAGCAGTTCTTC
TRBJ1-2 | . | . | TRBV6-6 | CASQTYGYTF | TGTGCCAGCCAGACTTATGGCTACACCTTC
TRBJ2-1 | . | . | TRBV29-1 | CSVSRDVGNEQFF | TGCAGCGTTAGCAGGGATGTGGGGAATGAGCAGTTCTTC
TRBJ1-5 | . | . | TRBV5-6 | CASSFGGRNQPQHF | TGTGCCAGCAGCTTCGGAGGGAGAAATCAGCCCCAGCATTTT
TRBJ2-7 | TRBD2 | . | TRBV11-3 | CASSLGGSGNEQYF | TGTGCCAGCAGCTTAGGCGGGAGTGGTAACGAGCAGTACTTC
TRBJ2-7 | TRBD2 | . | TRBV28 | CASRRRTSGRWETYEQYF | TGTGCCAGCAGACGACGGACTAGCGGGAGGTGGGAAACCTACGAGCAGTACTTC
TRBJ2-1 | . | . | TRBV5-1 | CASRFDFSYNEQFF | TGCGCCAGCAGATTTGACTTCTCCTACAATGAGCAGTTCTTC
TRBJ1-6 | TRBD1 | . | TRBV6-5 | CASSYSLFRGHSPLHF | TGTGCCAGCAGTTACTCGTTATTTAGGGGGCACTCACCCCTCCACTTT
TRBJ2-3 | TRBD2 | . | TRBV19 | CASSRWSGGAEDTQYF | TGTGCCAGTAGTAGGTGGAGCGGGGGGGCCGAAGATACGCAGTATTTT
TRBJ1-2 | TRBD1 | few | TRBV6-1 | CASSPGGTGGASYTF | TGTGCCAGCAGTCCGGGTGGGACAGGGGGCGCGAGCTACACCTTC
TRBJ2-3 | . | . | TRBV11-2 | CASSPGLDTQYF | TGTGCCAGCAGCCCCGGGTTGGATACGCAGTATTTT
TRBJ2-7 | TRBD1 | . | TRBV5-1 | CASAAGTGEYEQYF | TGCGCCAGCGCTGCCGGGACAGGAGAGTACGAGCAGTACTTC
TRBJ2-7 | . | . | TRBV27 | CASSLFQGPYEQYF | TGTGCCAGCAGTTTATTTCAGGGGCCCTACGAGCAGTACTTC
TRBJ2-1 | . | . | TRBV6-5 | CASSYPTGEQFF | TGTGCCAGCAGTTACCCGACGGGTGAGCAGTTCTTC
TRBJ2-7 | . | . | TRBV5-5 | CASSLVGGLTYEQYF | TGTGCCAGCAGCCTCGTAGGAGGCCTCACCTACGAGCAGTACTTC
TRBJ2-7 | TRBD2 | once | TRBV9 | CASSPRLASGRLEQYF | TGTGCCAGCAGCCCTCGTCTTGCTAGCGGGAGATTAGAGCAGTACTTC
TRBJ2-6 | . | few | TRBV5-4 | CASSGLHNDRTGANVLTF | TGTGCCAGCAGCGGACTTCACAACGACCGGACGGGGGCCAACGTCCTGACTTTC
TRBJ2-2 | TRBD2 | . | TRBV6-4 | CASSEPGGRTGELFF | TGTGCCAGCAGTGAGCCGGGAGGGCGAACCGGGGAGCTGTTTTTT
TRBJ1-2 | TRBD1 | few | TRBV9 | CASSVGQGGYGYTF | TGTGCCAGCAGCGTTGGACAGGGTGGCTATGGCTACACCTTC
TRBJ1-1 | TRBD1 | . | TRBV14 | CASSQIGRGAFF | TGTGCCAGCAGCCAAATTGGCAGGGGGGCTTTCTTT
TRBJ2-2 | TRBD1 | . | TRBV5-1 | CASSLLRGQAGELFF | TGCGCCAGCAGCTTGCTCAGGGGGCAGGCCGGGGAGCTGTTTTTT
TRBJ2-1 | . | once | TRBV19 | CASSLGAGSTFYNEQFF | TGTGCCAGTAGTTTGGGGGCCGGATCCACTTTCTACAATGAGCAGTTCTTC
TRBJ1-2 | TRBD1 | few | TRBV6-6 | CASSYSKTGAGYGYTF | TGTGCCAGCAGTTACTCGAAGACAGGGGCAGGCTATGGCTACACCTTC
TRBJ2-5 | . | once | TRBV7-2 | CASSFQIRGETQYF | TGTGCCAGCAGCTTCCAAATACGGGGGGAGACCCAGTACTTC
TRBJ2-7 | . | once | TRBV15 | CATSRDRGYYEQYF | TGTGCCACCAGCAGAGATCGGGGTTACTACGAGCAGTACTTC
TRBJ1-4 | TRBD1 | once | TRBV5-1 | CASNRQGRGEKLFF | TGCGCCAGCAATCGACAGGGCAGGGGGGAAAAACTGTTTTTT
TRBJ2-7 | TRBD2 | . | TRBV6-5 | CASSYSNRGGLDEQYF | TGTGCCAGCAGTTACTCGAACCGCGGGGGGCTCGACGAGCAGTACTTC
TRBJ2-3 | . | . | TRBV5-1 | CASSFRGGTDTQYF | TGCGCCAGCAGCTTCCGCGGAGGCACAGATACGCAGTATTTT
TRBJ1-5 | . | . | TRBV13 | CASSRDRYQPQHF | TGTGCCAGCAGCCGAGACAGGTATCAGCCCCAGCATTTT
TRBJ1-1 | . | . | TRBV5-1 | CASSLAAGISTEAFF | TGCGCCAGCAGCTTGGCTGCAGGGATTAGCACTGAAGCTTTCTTT
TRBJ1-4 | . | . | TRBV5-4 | CASSSGPTNEKLFF | TGTGCCAGCAGTAGTGGTCCAACTAATGAAAAACTGTTTTTT
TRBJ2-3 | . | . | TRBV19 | CASSISRGTDTQYF | TGTGCCAGTAGTATTTCGCGGGGCACAGATACGCAGTATTTT
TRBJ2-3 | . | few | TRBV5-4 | CASSPSAGTDTQYF | TGTGCCAGCAGCCCATCCGCGGGGACAGATACGCAGTATTTT